This T cell receptor (beta chain) was obtained from a study of blood T cell repertoires in COVID-19. Trimming at V came to 4 bases and at J to 5 bases, leaving 4 bases not matched to a gene. This CDR3 has 13 amino acids. Germline CDR1 reads SGHAT; CDR2 reads FQNNGV. The repertoire was sequenced with immunoSEQ multiplex PCR; TCRdb's copy has only in-frame clones and lacks some. The repertoire holds some 180,000 clones, with around 86% as singletons. This clone appeared a single time. This TCR was recovered from a man aged 35-49 years with acute or convalescent COVID-19. The chain links TRBV11-2 to TRBJ1-1, with 7 bases matching TRBD1. The sequencing sample was made of peripheral blood. The CDR3 nucleotides are TGTGCCAGCAGCTACACAGGGGAAACTGAAGCTTTCTTT. Its translation is CASSYTGETEAFF.